The 11 T cell receptor beta chains below were found in one sample sequenced in a study of preoperative IRX-2 immunotherapy in early breast cancer. As to treatment: preoperative locoregional IRX-2 cytokine immunotherapy. Profiled with immunoSEQ multiplex PCR; TCRdb holds only in-frame clones, not every one. The sample shows about 1,400 clones, around 69% of them seen only once. The source material was tumor tissue, sampled before IRX-2 immunotherapy. The receptors originated from a human donor with breast cancer.

The J gene is TRBJ1-3, the V gene TRBV29-1, with no clear D. The CDR3 has 12 residues. Trimming removed 7 bases at V and 0 bases at J, with 7 bases between. Germline V gene lookup returns CDR1 SQVTM and CDR2 ANQGSEA. The DNA of the CDR3 is TGCAGCGCCCGGACCTCTGGAAACACCATATATTTT. Protein sequence: CSARTSGNTIYF.

The rearrangement links TRBV28 to TRBJ1-2, with D uncertain. From germline, CDR1 is MDHEN and CDR2 SYDVKM. V dropped 3 bases and J dropped 1 base, with 9 bases sitting between them. This CDR3 spans 14 amino acids. The CDR3 here is CASSFRVVNYGYTF. In nucleotides, the CDR3 is TGTGCCAGCAGTTTCCGGGTGGTTAACTATGGCTACACCTTC.

The J gene is TRBJ1-6, the V gene TRBV6-8; 9 bases are shared with TRBD1. Trimming took 4 bases from V and 10 from J; bases not matched to a gene: 5. There are 14 residues in the CDR3. Looked up from germline, CDR1 is MNHGY and CDR2 is SAAAGT. The CDR3 is CASSWDRVQSPLHF. For the CDR3, the DNA is TGTGCCAGCAGTTGGGACAGGGTTCAATCACCCCTCCACTTT.

This clone was observed a few times. The V call is TRBV19, the J call TRBJ1-3; D not certain. Germline V gene sequence: CDR1 LNHDA, CDR2 SQIVND (reference sequence). V shed 3 bases and J shed 0 bases, with 6 bases lying between them. The CDR3 covers 14 residues. The CDR3 bases are TGTGCCAGTAGTATCTCCGGCTCTGGAAACACCATATATTTT. Amino acid sequence: CASSISGSGNTIYF.

CDR3 sequence reads: CASSIDQWRGDGYTF. The CDR3 DNA reads TGTGCCAGTAGTATAGATCAATGGCGTGGGGATGGCTACACCTTC. The rearrangement joins TRBV19 to TRBJ1-2; D unresolved. The CDR3 totals 15 residues. Trimming removed 0 bases from V and 6 bases from J, with 14 bases in between. Germline V gene sequence: CDR1 LNHDA, CDR2 SQIVND (reference sequence). Full variable domain (outside the CDR3, taken from reference TRBV19 and TRBJ1-2): DGGITQSPKYLFRKEGQNVTLSCEQNLNHDAMYWYRQDPGQGLRLIYYSQIVNDFQKGDIAEGYSVSREKKESFPLTVTSAQKNPTAFYLCASSIDQWRGDGYTFGSGTRLTVV.

The gene calls are TRBV10-2 and TRBJ1-1, with 9 positions matching TRBD1. CDR1 and CDR2 (germline): WSHSY, SAAADI. V trimming: 2 bases; J trimming: 3 bases; junction bases outside the gene matches: 10. CDR3 size: 17 residues. The CDR3 coding sequence is TGCGCCAGCAGTGAGACCACAGGGGGCGCGGTGGACACTGAAGCTTTCTTT. Translation gives CASSETTGGAVDTEAFF.

This chain links TRBV5-1 with TRBJ1-4; 9 nucleotides agree with TRBD1. Trimming at V came to 3 bases and at J to 7 bases, leaving 7 bases not matched to a gene. The CDR3 length is 15 residues. Per germline, CDR1 SGHRS and CDR2 YFSETQ. CDR3 nucleotides: TGCGCCAGCAGCTCCACAGGGGGCGCGGGTGAAAAACTGTTTTTT. This gives the protein CASSSTGGAGEKLFF.

The chain carries TRBV11-3 and TRBJ1-1; possibly TRBD1 for D (6 bases). The length of the CDR3 is 14 residues. Between the trimmed V and J ends, which lost 5 bases and 1 base, there was a span of 11 bases. Germline CDR1 SGHNT, CDR2 YENEEA. CDR3 nucleotide sequence: TGTGCCAGCAGCCCGGACAGAACGAACACTGAAGCTTTCTTT. This codes for CASSPDRTNTEAFF.

V usage is TRBV6-7 and J usage is TRBJ2-7; no definite D call. TRBV6-7 counts as an open reading frame of uncertain function. CDR3 length: 15 amino acids. V lost 6 bases, J lost 2 bases, and 17 bases lay in between. CDR3 loop: CASRRSVDPAYEQYV. CDR3 in DNA: TGTGCCAGCAGGCGATCCGTGGACCCGGCCTACGAGCAGTACGTC.

The CDR3 nucleotides are TGTGCCAGCAGCCCTCGGACAGGGGGCACTGAAGCTTTCTTT. Protein sequence: CASSPRTGGTEAFF. This sequence joins TRBV11-3 and TRBJ1-1, with 10 bases identical to TRBD1. The CDR3 is 14 amino acids. J lost 4 bases, V lost 5 bases, and 4 bases had no gene match. In germline, CDR1 is SGHNT, CDR2 YENEEA.

The chain couples TRBV18 to TRBJ2-1; a weak D match, TRBD1 (5 bases). CDR1 is KGHSH and CDR2 is LQKENI in the germline V gene. V was trimmed by 0 bases and J by 8 bases, leaving 20 bases between them. The CDR3 runs to 17 residues. The CDR3 protein is CASSPPNGAERLDEQFF. CDR3 sequence (DNA): TGTGCCAGCTCACCACCAAATGGGGCAGAGCGCCTCGATGAGCAGTTCTTC.